This TCR beta chain was profiled in a study of blood T cell repertoires in COVID-19. Everyone who took part was about 18 to 89 years old, and they came from 24 US areas. In Cohort 3, a recovered donor had either two negative PCRs, clearance, or symptom resolution. Here immunoSEQ multiplex PCR was the method, and the copy in TCRdb shows in-frame clones only, minus some. The sample lists about 200,000 clones, around four fifths seen once, with 12% in the top ten. This TCR was recovered from a man between 40 and 49 years old who had recovered from COVID-19. Material for sequencing was PBMCs or T cells enriched from blood (not recorded which).

The CDR3 loop is CASSQDGGYGYTF. The CDR3, as DNA: TGCGCCAGCAGCCAAGACGGTGGCTATGGCTACACCTTC. The chain is built from TRBV4-3 and TRBJ1-2; D ambiguous. The germline V gene has CDR1 LGHNA and CDR2 YSLEER. The CDR3 extends over 13 amino acids. V lost 0 bases, J lost 4 bases, and 6 bases lay in between.